The 16 T cell receptor beta chains below were found in one sample sequenced in a study of blood T cell repertoires in COVID-19. Measured with immunoSEQ multiplex PCR; TCRdb has only the in-frame clones, and not every one. The sample lists about 350,000 clones, more than 75% occurring once. The sequencing input was PBMCs or T cells enriched from blood (not recorded which). All receptors come from a young woman who had recovered from COVID-19.

The V gene is TRBV7-9, the J gene TRBJ1-2, with 12 bases that match TRBD1. CDR1 SEHNR and CDR2 FQNEAQ come from the germline V gene (reference sequence). The CDR3 spans 16 residues. The V gene end was trimmed by 8 bases and the J gene end by 3 bases; junction bases not matched to a gene: 10. Here the CDR3 reads CASGNGDRGRYYGYTF. The CDR3 DNA sequence: TGTGCCAGCGGAAACGGGGACAGGGGGCGGTACTATGGCTACACCTTC. The complete variable domain, with remaining parts taken from reference TRBV7-9 and TRBJ1-2, reads DTGVSQNPRHKITKRGQNVTFRCDPISEHNRLYWYRQTLGQGPEFLTYFQNEAQLEKSRLLSDRFSAERPKGSFSTLEIQRTEQGDSAMYLCASGNGDRGRYYGYTFGSGTRLTVV.

The genes are TRBV5-5 and TRBJ1-6, with 10 bases that match TRBD1. The J segment lost 5 bases and the V segment lost 0 bases, leaving 5 bases of the junction unmatched. Germline V CDR1 and CDR2: SGHKS, YYEKEE (reference sequence). The CDR3 has 17 residues. CDR3: CASSLEGQGIDNSPLHF. The CDR3 DNA reads TGTGCCAGCAGCTTGGAGGGACAGGGGATAGATAATTCACCCCTCCACTTT.

The V and J genes are TRBV18 and TRBJ1-3; 8 positions match TRBD1. V was pared by 4 bases and J by 1 base, with 3 bases of the junction left unmatched. The germline gives CDR1 KGHSH, CDR2 LQKENI. The CDR3 consists of 15 residues. The CDR3: CASSLRTGSGNTIYF. DNA for the CDR3: TGTGCCAGCTCACTAAGGACAGGGTCTGGAAACACCATATATTTT.

This clone came up a few times. The rearrangement joins TRBV19 to TRBJ1-2; a weak D match, TRBD1 (6 bases). This CDR3 contains 15 residues. Germline CDR1 LNHDA, CDR2 SQIVND (reference sequence). V gave up 6 bases and J gave up 6 bases, with 20 bases separating them. The DNA of the CDR3 is TGTGCCAGTAGCCCCACGGCAGGGGAACGGAATGGCTACACCTTC. Amino acids: CASSPTAGERNGYTF.

CDR3 sequence: CASNEGTSGGPKAQYF. In nucleotides, the CDR3 is TGTGCCAGTAACGAAGGGACTAGCGGGGGCCCAAAGGCCCAGTACTTC. The rearrangement links TRBV19 to TRBJ2-5, with 14 bases lining up with TRBD2. Unmatched junction bases numbered 13, after V lost 7 bases and J lost 9 bases. Per the germline V gene, CDR1 is LNHDA and CDR2 is SQIVND (reference sequence). This CDR3 spans 16 amino acids.

On this clone itself: At the DNA level, this CDR3 is encoded by other sequences in the same sample as well. The V and J genes are TRBV24-1 and TRBJ2-5; 7 bases map to TRBD1. V shed 6 bases, J shed 5 bases, and the junction held 5 bases outside the gene matches. This CDR3 contains 13 residues. CDR1 and CDR2 from the germline V gene are KGHDR and SFDVKD. CDR3 DNA: TGTGCCACCAGTCGGGCAGGGGGTGAGACCCAGTACTTC. Translation gives CATSRAGGETQYF.

This clone was counted a few times. V and J are TRBV5-1 and TRBJ1-1; D unresolved. Germline loops: CDR1 SGHRS, CDR2 YFSETQ. Trimming removed 4 bases at V and 4 bases at J, with 11 bases between. The CDR3 sequence is 13 residues long. CDR3 nucleotide sequence: TGCGCCAGCAGCCTGAGGGTAGGCACTGAAGCTTTCTTT. This encodes CASSLRVGTEAFF.

This sequence joins TRBV7-2 and TRBJ1-1; D unresolved. CDR1 SGHTA and CDR2 FQGNSA come from the germline V gene. V lost 1 base and J lost 7, with 19 bases in between. The length of the CDR3 is 16 residues. Here the CDR3 DNA reads TGTGCCAGCAGCTTAGAATGGGGAGGCCGGAGTGATGAAGCTTTCTTT. Translated, it gives CASSLEWGGRSDEAFF.

The V and J genes are TRBV27 and TRBJ2-1, with D perhaps TRBD2 (5 bases). The CDR3 spans 17 residues. Trimming took 0 bases from V and 1 from J, leaving 13 bases between them. Germline V lookup: CDR1 MNHEY, CDR2 SMNVEV (reference sequence). CDR3 sequence (DNA): TGTGCCAGCAGTTTATCGATCGTACGGGGTTCCTACAATGAGCAGTTCTTC. Encoded protein: CASSLSIVRGSYNEQFF.

The chain couples TRBV3-1 (or the pseudogene TRBV3-2) to TRBJ1-4, with D tentatively TRBD1 (6 bases). V was shortened by 6 bases and J by 8 bases, with 19 bases between the two germline ends. Germline assignment: CDR1 LGHDT and CDR2 YNNKEL (reference sequence). This CDR3 has 15 amino acids. The CDR3 here is CASRPQGLPPEKLFF. The DNA of the CDR3 is TGTGCCAGCAGGCCACAGGGCCTTCCCCCCGAAAAACTGTTTTTT.

The chain links TRBV9 to TRBJ1-1; TRBD1 aligns across 8 bases. With V trimmed by 4 bases and J by 7 bases, 6 bases remained unmatched. Germline CDR1 is SGDLS and CDR2 is YYNGEE. This CDR3 has 13 residues. In DNA, the CDR3 is TGTGCCAGCAGCACAGGGGGGATTCTTGAAGCTTTCTTT. Its protein product is CASSTGGILEAFF.

The chain joins TRBV7-2 to TRBJ2-7; D possibly corresponds to TRBD2 (6 bases). This CDR3 is 14 amino acids long. Germline V gives CDR1 SGHTA, CDR2 FQGNSA. Trimming shortened V by 3 bases and J by 2 bases, and 11 bases separated the two germline ends. The CDR3 DNA is TGTGCCAGCAGCTTCGGCCCGGGAGCCTACGAGCAGTACTTC. Amino acid sequence: CASSFGPGAYEQYF. Complete variable domain (other parts from reference TRBV7-2 and TRBJ2-7): GAGVSQSPSNKVTEKGKDVELRCDPISGHTALYWYRQSLGQGLEFLIYFQGNSAPDKSGLPSDRFSAERTGGSVSTLTIQRTQQEDSAVYLCASSFGPGAYEQYFGPGTRLTVT.

This clone showed up just a few times. V is TRBV9 and J is TRBJ1-3; a possible D gene is TRBD1 (6 bases). CDR1 and CDR2 (germline): SGDLS, YYNGEE. The length of the CDR3 is 18 residues. V gave up 5 bases and J gave up 0 bases, with 21 bases separating them. CDR3 coding DNA: TGTGCCAGCAGTCTTGGGGGCCGTCCAACCTCCTCTGGAAACACCATATATTTT. It specifies CASSLGGRPTSSGNTIYF.

The chain carries TRBV5-5 and TRBJ1-1, with D possibly TRBD1 on 5 matching bases. CDR1 is SGHKS, CDR2 YYEKEE, per germline (reference sequence). CDR3 length: 15 residues. With 4 bases removed from V and 1 base from J, the gap between germline ends came to 14 bases. The chain's CDR3 is CASSRGDSWNTEAFF. The DNA for the CDR3 is TGTGCCAGCAGCCGAGGTGACAGTTGGAACACTGAAGCTTTCTTT.

The chain links TRBV28 to TRBJ2-1; D might be TRBD2 (6 bases). The V end was cut by 11 bases, the J end by 0 bases, with 14 bases between. From germline, CDR1 is MDHEN and CDR2 SYDVKM. The CDR3 is made up of 14 amino acids. CDR3 region: CAGWGVNSYNEQFF. CDR3 in DNA: TGTGCCGGGTGGGGGGTCAACTCCTACAATGAGCAGTTCTTC.

The chain couples TRBV16 to TRBJ1-1; D is possibly TRBD1 (5 bases). V dropped 0 bases and J dropped 6 bases, with 11 bases sitting between them. The CDR3 totals 14 residues. Germline V CDR1 and CDR2: KGHSY, FQNENV. The CDR3 region is CASSQSYGGAEAFF. CDR3 coding DNA: TGTGCCAGCAGCCAATCCTACGGAGGGGCTGAAGCTTTCTTT.